The 16 T cell receptor beta chains listed next were all sequenced from one sample in a study of T cell changes during pregnancy in multiple sclerosis (dated by TCRdb to the late 2010s). The library relied on the immunoSEQ multiplex PCR assay. In its TCRdb copy, this immuneACCESS table keeps in-frame sequences only and misses some clones. Where compared with another copy, unresolved V genes explain less than half of these, and the others have no known cause. Recorded for this sample are 19,000 or so clones; approximately 89% of them occurred a single time. The biggest ten clones account for 4.5% to 6% of the sample. This sample comprised CD8+ T cells from peripheral blood mononuclear cells, obtained after pregnancy. The receptors were gathered from a female donor in good health, enrolled as a control in a pregnancy study.

Only one count was recorded for this clone. The gene calls are TRBV7-9 and TRBJ1-1; 7 bases align to TRBD1. CDR3 length: 13 residues. V shed 5 bases and J 7 bases; nucleotides not matched to a gene: 7. Per germline, CDR1 SEHNR and CDR2 FQNEAQ (reference sequence). CDR3 bases: TGTGCCAGCAGCGACGGACAGGCGATTGAAGCTTTCTTT. As protein: CASSDGQAIEAFF.

The chain joins TRBV6-1 to TRBJ1-5, with D perhaps matching TRBD1 (6 bases). The V end was cut by 0 bases, the J end by 2 bases, with 11 bases between. From germline, CDR1 is MNHNS and CDR2 SASEGT. The CDR3 extends over 16 amino acids. The CDR3 DNA follows: TGTGCCAGCAGTGAAGCGTCAGGGGAAGGCAATCAGCCCCAGCATTTT. This gives the protein CASSEASGEGNQPQHF.

The CDR3 sequence is CASQGFTGELFF. DNA of the CDR3: TGTGCCAGTCAGGGTTTCACCGGGGAGCTGTTTTTT. The chain has TRBV6-1 and TRBJ2-2; tentative D call: TRBD1 (5 bases). The CDR3 loop spans 12 amino acids. Germline loops: CDR1 MNHNS, CDR2 SASEGT. V lost 9 bases and J 4 bases, leaving 9 bases between the germline ends.

By its share, this clone is medium-sized. The gene calls are TRBV6-1 and TRBJ1-5, with D unresolved. CDR3 size: 13 residues. The ends were cut back, 6 bases at V and 0 bases at J, with 6 bases in the middle. CDR1 and CDR2 (germline): MNHNS, SASEGT. The CDR3 is CASSGDSNQPQHF. For the CDR3, the DNA is TGTGCCAGCAGCGGTGATAGCAATCAGCCCCAGCATTTT.

V and J are TRBV4-3 and TRBJ2-1; the match to TRBD2 covers 10 bases. J was trimmed by 2 bases and V by 3 bases; bases with no gene match: 7. The CDR3 loop spans 17 amino acids. Germline lookup yields CDR1 LGHNA and CDR2 YSLEER. The DNA of the CDR3 is TGCGCCAGCAGCCAGCTGACTAGCGGGTCCCCCTACAATGAGCAGTTCTTC. Its protein product is CASSQLTSGSPYNEQFF.

This rearrangement joins TRBV14 to TRBJ2-7; 9 positions match TRBD1. CDR3 length: 13 residues. The germline V gene has CDR1 SGHDN and CDR2 FVKESK. The V and J ends lost 9 bases and 3 bases, in that order; junction bases with no gene match: 6. This chain's CDR3 is CARVTGGIYEQYF. CDR3 in DNA: TGTGCCAGGGTAACAGGGGGCATCTACGAGCAGTACTTC.

V and J are TRBV9 and TRBJ2-7; no definite D call. Germline V gives CDR1 SGDLS, CDR2 YYNGEE. V lost 3 bases to trimming and J lost 3 bases, with 7 bases between them. This CDR3 has 12 residues. This chain's CDR3 is CASSAGDYEQYF. CDR3 bases: TGTGCCAGCAGCGCGGGTGACTACGAGCAGTACTTC.

V usage is TRBV6-6 and J usage is TRBJ1-4; D gene uncertain. The CDR3 has 13 residues. V was clipped by 9 bases and J by 0 bases, with 8 bases between them. Germline CDR1 and CDR2: MNHNY and SVGAGI (reference sequence). The CDR3 DNA reads TGTGCCAGTTCCCTTGCAACTAATGAAAAACTGTTTTTT. Translation gives CASSLATNEKLFF.

V is TRBV11-2 and J is TRBJ1-1, with a possible D match to TRBD1 (6 bases). This CDR3 contains 14 residues. V was pared by 5 bases and J by 3 bases, with 13 bases between. Germline V gene sequence: CDR1 SGHAT, CDR2 FQNNGV. CDR3 DNA: TGTGCCAGCAGCCGGGGGGCAGGGGACACTGAAGCTTTCTTT. It translates to CASSRGAGDTEAFF.

V is TRBV5-6 and J is TRBJ1-6; D remains unclear. V was pared by 4 bases and J by 7 bases, with 6 bases between. The V gene's germline CDR1 is SGHDT and CDR2 YYEEEE. The length of the CDR3 is 12 residues. DNA for the CDR3: TGTGCCAGCAGCCAGGCCAATTCACCCCTCCACTTT. It specifies CASSQANSPLHF.

The rearrangement links TRBV4-3 to TRBJ2-2, with a weak D call TRBD1 (7 bases). Germline assignment: CDR1 LGHNA and CDR2 YSLEER. The CDR3 is 15 amino acids. V lost 7 bases and J 4 bases, leaving 16 bases between the germline ends. The CDR3 DNA sequence: TGCGCCAGCAAGGCGGGACAGCACACCACCGGGGAGCTGTTTTTT. Translated: CASKAGQHTTGELFF.

The chain couples TRBV5-4 to TRBJ2-5, with 8 bases fitting TRBD2. V lost 4 bases and J lost 3; bases outside the gene matches: 17. This CDR3 region has 18 residues. CDR1 is SGHNT, CDR2 YYREEE, per germline (reference sequence). The DNA for the CDR3 is TGTGCCAGCAGCCTCCGAGGAGCGGGGGTACGGGGAGAAGAGACCCAGTACTTC. Its protein is CASSLRGAGVRGEETQYF.

The chain joins TRBV7-3 to TRBJ2-7, with D possibly matching TRBD1 (6 bases). The ends were cut back, 0 bases at V and 5 bases at J, with 11 bases in the middle. CDR1 is SGHTA and CDR2 is FQGTGA in the germline V gene. This CDR3 has 14 amino acids. CDR3 DNA: TGTGCCAGCAGCTTAACACAGGGTTCCCACGAGCAGTACTTC. It yields the protein CASSLTQGSHEQYF.

The chain uses TRBV2 and TRBJ1-5; D is unresolved. The V gene's germline CDR1 is SNHLY and CDR2 FYNNEI. The CDR3 length is 14 residues. V gave up 8 bases and J gave up 2 bases, with 13 bases separating them. CDR3 residues: CASVGVEGNQPQHF. As DNA, the CDR3 is TGTGCCAGCGTGGGAGTTGAAGGCAATCAGCCCCAGCATTTT.

V and J are TRBV5-5 and TRBJ2-7, with D possibly being TRBD1 (6 bases). Trimming pared 2 bases from V and 2 bases from J, leaving 11 bases between. Germline V lookup: CDR1 SGHKS, CDR2 YYEKEE (reference sequence). CDR3 length: 14 amino acids. The chain's CDR3 is CASSFRTVAYEQYF. The DNA for the CDR3 is TGTGCCAGCAGCTTTCGGACAGTGGCCTACGAGCAGTACTTC.

Judged by abundance, this clone is medium-sized. The rearrangement links TRBV2 to TRBJ1-1; TRBD1 agrees at 7 bases. The germline gives CDR1 SNHLY, CDR2 FYNNEI. The CDR3 extends over 14 amino acids. The V segment lost 2 bases and the J segment 3 bases; nucleotides outside the gene matches: 3. DNA of the CDR3: TGTGCCAGCAGTGAACCAGGGGGGTACACTGAAGCTTTCTTT. Residues: CASSEPGGYTEAFF.